The 8 T cell receptor beta chains in this list originate from one sample, sequenced in a study of blood T cells in healthy people across ages. Combining a sample-barcoded 5' primer with a J-beta primer mix, a second PCR ran for about 6 to 12 cycles. TCRdb re-called the 5' RACE reads through MiXCR, storing one row per CDR3 protein. In the table there are some 730,000 distinct CDR3 sequences, about a fifth of which are singletons. The specimen was blood. The source is a man between 65 and 79 years old in good health.

This clonotype occurred many times. This sequence joins TRBV10-2 and TRBJ2-5; TRBD1 matches 8 bases. Germline values: CDR1 WSHSY, CDR2 SAAADI. Trimming at V came to 0 bases and at J to 4 bases, leaving 7 bases not matched to a gene. CDR3 length: 16 residues. The CDR3 region has the DNA TGCGCCAGCAGTGAGTCAGGGACAGGATCTGCAGAGACCCAGTACTTC. Encoded protein: CASSESGTGSAETQYF.

V and J are TRBV7-2 and TRBJ2-1; 7 bases map to TRBD1. From germline, CDR1 is SGHTA and CDR2 FQGNSA. Losses at the gene ends were 5 bases for V and 2 bases for J; bases not matched to a gene: 6. The CDR3 has 15 amino acids. CDR3 loop: CASSGTGVAYNEQFF. CDR3 in DNA: TGTGCCAGCAGCGGTACAGGGGTGGCCTACAATGAGCAGTTCTTC.

CDR3: CSAYIAGEETQYF. The CDR3, as DNA: TGCAGTGCATACATAGCGGGAGAAGAGACCCAGTACTTC. The V gene is TRBV20-1, the J gene TRBJ2-5; 9 nucleotides line up with TRBD2. This CDR3 is 13 amino acids long. J lost 3 bases, V lost 6 bases, and 5 bases had no gene match. Germline V gene lookup returns CDR1 DFQATT and CDR2 SNEGSKA (reference sequence).

The V and J genes are TRBV12-3 or TRBV12-4 and TRBJ1-5, with D possibly being TRBD1 (5 bases). Trimming cost V 5 bases and J 6 bases, with 20 bases left between them. This CDR3 spans 16 amino acids. CDR3 sequence (DNA): TGTGCCAGCAGTCTGGGGAATGAGGGGCTAGGTCAGCCCCAGCATTTT. This sequence encodes CASSLGNEGLGQPQHF.

This clonotype was seen a handful of times. The chain combines TRBV29-1 with TRBJ2-1; 8 bases line up with TRBD2. The CDR3 totals 13 residues. Per the germline V gene, CDR1 is SQVTM and CDR2 is ANQGSEA. Trimming at V came to 7 bases and at J to 1 base, leaving 3 bases not matched to a gene. The CDR3 coding sequence is TGCAGCGCACTAGCGGTGTCCTACAATGAGCAGTTCTTC. It codes for CSALAVSYNEQFF.

In regard to this clonotype: Compared with germline, one end of the junction differs, possibly owing to a read error. V is TRBV2 and J is TRBJ2-1; perhaps TRBD2 as D (6 bases). Germline V gene lookup returns CDR1 SNHLY and CDR2 FYNNEI. The CDR3 covers 15 residues. CDR3: CATSVSGFSYNERFF. The CDR3 DNA is TGTGCCACCAGCGTTAGCGGTTTCTCCTACAATGAGCGGTTCTTC. The full variable domain, rest sourced from reference TRBV2 and TRBJ2-1, is EPEVTQTPSHQVTQMGQEVILRCVPISNHLYFYWYRQILGQKVEFLVSFYNNEISEKSEIFDDQFSVERPDGSNFTLKIRSTKLEDSAMYFCATSVSGFSYNERFFGPGTRLTVL.

The chain uses TRBV7-9 and TRBJ2-6, with D possibly matching TRBD1 (6 bases). The germline V and J ends were trimmed by 5 bases and 2 bases, with 13 bases remaining between them. This CDR3 spans 16 amino acids. Germline lookup yields CDR1 SEHNR and CDR2 FQNEAQ (reference sequence). DNA for the CDR3: TGTGCCAGCAGCCTACAGGGTTTTGCTGGGGCCAACGTCCTGACTTTC. Residues: CASSLQGFAGANVLTF.

This clonotype was seen more than once but under ten times. The rearrangement joins TRBV28 to TRBJ2-6; D not resolved. Germline CDR1 reads MDHEN; CDR2 reads SYDVKM. Trimming shortened V by 7 bases and J by 0 bases, and 4 bases separated the two germline ends. The CDR3 consists of 13 residues. The CDR3 sequence is CASITSGANVLTF. The CDR3 nucleotides are TGTGCCAGCATCACCTCTGGGGCCAACGTCCTGACTTTC.